This T cell receptor beta chain was captured by sequencing in a study of control samples from healthy donors and cancer patients. Clones were read by immunoSEQ multiplex PCR, and TCRdb kept only the in-frame ones, dropping some. The sample carries around 140,000 clones, 80% to 95% recorded once. Trimming removed 6 bases from V and 8 bases from J, with 13 bases in between. The CDR3 loop spans 13 amino acids. Germline-derived CDR1 and CDR2 are MNHEY and SMNVEV (reference sequence). The sample taken for sequencing was blood. The TCR sequence derives from a man between 35 and 55 years old in good health. V usage is TRBV27 and J usage is TRBJ1-4; D perhaps matches TRBD1 (5 bases). This chain's CDR3 is CASRWLTDEKLFF. CDR3 bases: TGTGCCAGCAGATGGTTGACAGACGAAAAACTGTTTTTT.